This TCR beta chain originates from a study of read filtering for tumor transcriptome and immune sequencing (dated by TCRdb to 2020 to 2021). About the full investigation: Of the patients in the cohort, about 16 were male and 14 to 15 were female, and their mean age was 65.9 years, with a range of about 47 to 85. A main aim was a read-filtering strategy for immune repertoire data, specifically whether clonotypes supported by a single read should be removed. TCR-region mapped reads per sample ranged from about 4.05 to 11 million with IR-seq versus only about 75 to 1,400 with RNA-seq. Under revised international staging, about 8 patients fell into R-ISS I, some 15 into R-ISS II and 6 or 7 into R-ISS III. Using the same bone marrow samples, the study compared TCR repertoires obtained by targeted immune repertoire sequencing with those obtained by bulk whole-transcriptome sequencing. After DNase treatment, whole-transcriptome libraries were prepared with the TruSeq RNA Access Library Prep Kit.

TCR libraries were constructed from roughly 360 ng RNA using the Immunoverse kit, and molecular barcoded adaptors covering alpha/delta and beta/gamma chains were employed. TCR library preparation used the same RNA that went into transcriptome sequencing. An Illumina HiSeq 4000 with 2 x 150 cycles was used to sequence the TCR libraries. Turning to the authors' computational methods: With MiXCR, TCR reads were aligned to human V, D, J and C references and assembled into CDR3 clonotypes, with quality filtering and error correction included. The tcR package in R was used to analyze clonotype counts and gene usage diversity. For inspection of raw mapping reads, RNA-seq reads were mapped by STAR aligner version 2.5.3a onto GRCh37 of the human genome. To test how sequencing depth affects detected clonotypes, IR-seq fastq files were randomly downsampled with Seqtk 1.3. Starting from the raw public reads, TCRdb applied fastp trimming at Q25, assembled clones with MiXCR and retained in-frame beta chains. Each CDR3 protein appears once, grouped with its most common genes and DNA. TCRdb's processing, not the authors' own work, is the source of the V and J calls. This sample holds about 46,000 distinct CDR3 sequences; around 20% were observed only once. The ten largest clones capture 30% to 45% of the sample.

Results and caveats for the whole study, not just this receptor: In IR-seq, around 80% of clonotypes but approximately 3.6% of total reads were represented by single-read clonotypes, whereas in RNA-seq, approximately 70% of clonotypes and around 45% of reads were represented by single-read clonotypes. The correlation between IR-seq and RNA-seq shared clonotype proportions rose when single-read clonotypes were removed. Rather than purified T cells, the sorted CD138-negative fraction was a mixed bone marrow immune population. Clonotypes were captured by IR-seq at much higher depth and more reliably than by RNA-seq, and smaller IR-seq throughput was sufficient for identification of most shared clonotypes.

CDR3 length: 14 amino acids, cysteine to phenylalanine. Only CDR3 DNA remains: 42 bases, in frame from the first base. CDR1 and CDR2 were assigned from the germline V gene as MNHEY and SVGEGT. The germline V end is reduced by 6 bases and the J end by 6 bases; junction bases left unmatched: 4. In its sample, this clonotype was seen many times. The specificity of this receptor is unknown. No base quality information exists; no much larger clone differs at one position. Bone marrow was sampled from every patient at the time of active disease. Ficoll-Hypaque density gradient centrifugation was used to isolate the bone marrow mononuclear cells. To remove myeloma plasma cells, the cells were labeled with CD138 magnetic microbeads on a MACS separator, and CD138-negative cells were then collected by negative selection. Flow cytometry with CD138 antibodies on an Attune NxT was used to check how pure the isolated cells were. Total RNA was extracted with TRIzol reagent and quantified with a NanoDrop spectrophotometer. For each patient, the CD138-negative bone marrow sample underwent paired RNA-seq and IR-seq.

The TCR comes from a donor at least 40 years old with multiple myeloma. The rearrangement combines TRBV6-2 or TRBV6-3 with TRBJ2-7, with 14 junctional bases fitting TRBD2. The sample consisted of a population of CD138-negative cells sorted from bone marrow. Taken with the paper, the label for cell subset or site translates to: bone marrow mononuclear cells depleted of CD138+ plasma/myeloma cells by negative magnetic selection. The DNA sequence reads TGTGCCAGCAGGGGACTAGCGGGAGTATCCGAGCAGTACTTC. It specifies CASRGLAGVSEQYF.